This T cell receptor beta chain came from a study of identical twins. TCRdb fed the 5' RACE reads into MiXCR, producing one record per CDR3 protein. The sample shows 600,000 to 700,000 distinct CDR3 sequences, 21% of them seen only once. The study, taken as a whole, reports: Partly confounded zero-insertion analyses could result from invariant MAIT and iNKT cells.

The V end lost 4 bases, the J end lost 5 bases, and 14 bases lay between the germline ends. CDR1 is SQVTM and CDR2 is ANQGSEA in the germline V gene. CDR3 size: 13 residues. Worth noting for this clonotype: Its antigen is not known.

This sample also appeared in a second study, on T cells expressing NK-cell markers. That work adds: It was sorted CD3+CD56+NKG2C+, CD3+CD56+NKG2C- and CD3+CD56-NKG2C+ T cells that supplied the TCR beta repertoires. About 1.0-8% of CD8+ T cells in a handful of donors belonged to dominant NKG2C+ clonotypes. A few donors' CD3+CD56-NKG2C+ cells were dominated by the same clonotypes.

Specimen: PBMCs. The rearrangement uses TRBV29-1 and TRBJ1-2; TRBD1 might be the D (6 bases). The origin of this receptor is a woman aged 18 to 35 in good health. CDR3 sequence: CSVVLQGRYGYTF. CDR3 nucleotide sequence: TGCAGCGTTGTGTTACAGGGAAGGTATGGCTACACCTTC. The whole variable domain, filled in from reference TRBV29-1 and TRBJ1-2, reads SAVISQKPSRDICQRGTSLTIQCQVDSQVTMMFWYRQQPGQSLTLIATANQGSEATYESGFVIDKFPISRPNLTFSTLTVSNMSPEDSSIYLCSVVLQGRYGYTFGSGTRLTVV.